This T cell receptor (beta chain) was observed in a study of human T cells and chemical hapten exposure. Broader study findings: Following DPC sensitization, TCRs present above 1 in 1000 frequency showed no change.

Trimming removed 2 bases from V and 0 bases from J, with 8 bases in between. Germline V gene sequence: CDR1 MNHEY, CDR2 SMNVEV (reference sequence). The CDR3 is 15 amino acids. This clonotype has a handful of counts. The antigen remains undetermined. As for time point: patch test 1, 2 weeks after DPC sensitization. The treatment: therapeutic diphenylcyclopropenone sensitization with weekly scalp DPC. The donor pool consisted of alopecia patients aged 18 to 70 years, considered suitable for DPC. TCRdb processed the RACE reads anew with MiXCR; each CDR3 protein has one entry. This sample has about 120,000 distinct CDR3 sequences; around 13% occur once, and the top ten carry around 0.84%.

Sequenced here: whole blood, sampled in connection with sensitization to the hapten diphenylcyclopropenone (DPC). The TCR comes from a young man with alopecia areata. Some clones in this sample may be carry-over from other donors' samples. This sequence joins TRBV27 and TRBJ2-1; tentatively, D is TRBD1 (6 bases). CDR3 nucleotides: TGTGCCAGCAGTTTAACCAGGGGCTCCTACAATGAGCAGTTCTTC. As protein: CASSLTRGSYNEQFF.